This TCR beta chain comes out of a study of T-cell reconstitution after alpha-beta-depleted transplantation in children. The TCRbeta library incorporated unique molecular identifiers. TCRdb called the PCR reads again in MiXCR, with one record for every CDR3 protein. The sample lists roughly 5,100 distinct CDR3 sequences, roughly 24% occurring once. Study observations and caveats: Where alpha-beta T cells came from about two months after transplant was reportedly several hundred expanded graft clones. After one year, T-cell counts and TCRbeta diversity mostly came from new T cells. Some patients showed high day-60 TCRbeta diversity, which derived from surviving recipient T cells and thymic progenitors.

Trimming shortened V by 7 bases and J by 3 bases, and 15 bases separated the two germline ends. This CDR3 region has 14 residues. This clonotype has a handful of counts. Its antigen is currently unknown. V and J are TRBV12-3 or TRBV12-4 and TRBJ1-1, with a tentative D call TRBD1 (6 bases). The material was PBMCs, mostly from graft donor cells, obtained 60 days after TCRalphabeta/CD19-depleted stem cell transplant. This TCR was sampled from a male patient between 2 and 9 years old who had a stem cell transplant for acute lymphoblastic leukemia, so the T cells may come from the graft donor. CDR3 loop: CASTVDSLDTEAFF. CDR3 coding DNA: TGTGCCAGCACCGTGGACAGTCTGGACACTGAAGCTTTCTTT.